The present entry profiles one T cell receptor (beta chain) with its context. Within the sample, other DNA sequences also encode this same CDR3. This sample was included in a study of blood T cell repertoires in COVID-19. In the authors' workflow: Amplifying reference gene primers gave estimates of nucleated cell counts. TCRdb's copy holds only in-frame clones and misses some; the assay was immunoSEQ multiplex PCR. V and J calls and clone size are as listed in that table; D and trimming were resolved from the DNA. The sample lists about 150,000 clones, roughly nine tenths seen once, with 2.5% to 3.5% in the top ten. The CDR3 is 14 amino acids. The junction had 4 bases not matched to a gene; V was cut back by 5 bases and J by 2 bases. Looked up from germline, CDR1 is SEHNR and CDR2 is FQNEAQ (reference sequence).

The source is a woman aged 55-70 years with active COVID-19. The sequenced sample consisted of peripheral blood. The chain links TRBV7-9 to TRBJ1-1; 8 bases are a match to TRBD1. This chain's CDR3 is CASSLQGANTEAFF. DNA for the CDR3: TGTGCCAGCAGCCTGCAGGGGGCCAACACTGAAGCTTTCTTT. The full variable domain, completed using reference TRBV7-9 and TRBJ1-1, is DTGVSQNPRHKITKRGQNVTFRCDPISEHNRLYWYRQTLGQGPEFLTYFQNEAQLEKSRLLSDRFSAERPKGSFSTLEIQRTEQGDSAMYLCASSLQGANTEAFFGQGTRLTVV.